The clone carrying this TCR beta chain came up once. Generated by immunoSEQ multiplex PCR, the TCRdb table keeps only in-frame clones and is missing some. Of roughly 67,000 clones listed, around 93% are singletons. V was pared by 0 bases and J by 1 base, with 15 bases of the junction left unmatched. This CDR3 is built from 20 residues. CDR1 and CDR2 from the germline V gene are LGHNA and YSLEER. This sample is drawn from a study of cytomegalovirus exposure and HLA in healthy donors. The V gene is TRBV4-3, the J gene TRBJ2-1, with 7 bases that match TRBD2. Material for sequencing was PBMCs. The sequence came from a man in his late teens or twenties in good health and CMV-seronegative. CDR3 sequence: CASSQDHPSGELASYNEQFF. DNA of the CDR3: TGCGCCAGCAGCCAAGATCATCCCTCTGGTGAACTAGCGTCCTACAATGAGCAGTTCTTC.